One sample yielded the 27 T cell receptor delta chains listed below, sequenced in a study of gamma delta lymphoproliferative disorders and STAT genes. Sequencing used genomic DNA taken from PBMCs of patients and controls. TCRdb re-processed the multiplex PCR reads via CATT. The sample has thousands of delta-chain clones; around 1% are singletons. Sequencing used blood. The receptors were gathered from a human donor in good health.

For this clone: The translation of this DNA and the TCRdb protein of a much larger clone differ at residue 10, probably owing to a read error; the protein shown here is translated from the DNA. DNA of the CDR3: TGTGCTCTTGGGGAACTCGTACCTACGTGCTGGGGGATAGGACTGTACACCGATAAACTCATCTTT. This translates into CALGELVPTCWGIGLYTDKLIF. This chain links TRDV1 with TRDJ1, with TRDD3 matching over 10 bases. Trimming took 0 bases from V and 0 from J; bases not matched to a gene: 19. Germline values: CDR1 TSWWSYY, CDR2 QGS. The CDR3 has 22 residues.

This clone was counted only a few times. No V gene was called here, but the J gene is TRDJ1; the table's D call TRDD3 went unverified against the DNA. The CDR3 has 19 residues. CDR3 residues: CASLCLPSYWGIPTDKLIF. The CDR3 nucleotides read TGTGCTTCATTGTGCCTTCCTTCGTACTGGGGGATACCCACCGATAAACTCATCTTT.

In this sample, this clone turned up a few times. It may be a read error: a sequence one base away is much more abundant. Other DNA sequences in the sample encode the same CDR3. The chain couples TRDV2 to TRDJ1; TRDD3 agrees at 10 bases. V was pared by 0 bases and J by 4 bases, with 13 bases of the junction left unmatched. Per the germline V gene, CDR1 is GEAIGNYY and CDR2 is EKD. The CDR3 spans 18 residues. The CDR3 bases are TGTGCCTGTGACACCGTGGGTACTGGGGGATTAAGCGGCGATAAACTCATCTTT. Translation gives CACDTVGTGGLSGDKLIF.

This clone appeared a few times. The TCRdb protein comes from a much larger clone and disagrees with this DNA's translation at residue 9, likely due to a read error; the protein given here is derived from the DNA. This chain uses TRDV2 with TRDJ4, with 9 bases aligning to TRDD3. The CDR3 covers 14 residues. CDR1 and CDR2 from the germline V gene are GEAIGNYY and EKD. Trimming removed 3 bases from V and 2 bases from J; junction bases left unmatched: 6. CDR3 bases: TGTGCCTGTGACCCGGTGGGGGATAAGAGACCCCTGATCTTT. Translated: CACDPVGDKRPLIF.

This clone was detected only a few times. The likely explanation is a read error, given a far larger clone one base away. Other DNA sequences in the sample encode the same CDR3. This chain connects TRAV38-2/DV8 to TRDJ1; the match to TRDD3 covers 8 bases. V was clipped by 7 bases and J by 0 bases; unmatched bases: 20. The CDR3 spans 19 residues. The germline CDR1 and CDR2 sequences are TSESDYY and QEAYKQQN. The CDR3, as DNA: TGTGCTTATTTCTCCTACGCAGTTGGGGGATTTGGGTACACCGATAAACTCATCTTT. Translating it yields CAYFSYAVGGFGYTDKLIF.

Points on this clone: A far larger clone is only one base removed, so a read error is likely. This sample includes further DNA sequences coding for the same CDR3. The chain joins TRDV1 to TRDJ1, with TRDD3 identical over 11 bases. CDR3 length: 19 amino acids. CDR1 is TSWWSYY and CDR2 is QGS in the germline V gene. V shed 3 bases and J 4 bases; nucleotides not matched to a gene: 16. The CDR3 reads CALGELSYPGGYFGDKLIF. In DNA form, the CDR3 reads TGTGCTCTTGGGGAGCTGTCCTACCCTGGGGGATACTTTGGCGATAAACTCATCTTT.

About this clone: The TCRdb record carries a much larger clone's protein, which differs from this DNA's translation at residue 7; a read error is the likely cause, and the protein listed here is the DNA translation. The chain is built from TRDV1 and TRDJ1, with 11 bases lining up with TRDD3. The CDR3 loop spans 19 amino acids. V gave up 0 bases and J gave up 4 bases; unmatched junction bases: 13. Germline V gene sequence: CDR1 TSWWSYY, CDR2 QGS. The CDR3 nucleotides read TGTGCTCTTGGGGAACTGCCCTACCCTGGGGGATACTTTGGCGATAAACTCATCTTT. This gives the protein CALGELPYPGGYFGDKLIF.

By its share, this clone is large (0.1 to 1%). In the same sample, other DNA sequences code for this CDR3. For the CDR3, the DNA is TGTGCCTGTGACACCGTTGGGGGGGATACGCGCACCGATAAACTCATCTTT. Protein product: CACDTVGGDTRTDKLIF. V is TRDV2 and J is TRDJ1; 10 nucleotides agree with TRDD3. Germline CDR1 GEAIGNYY, CDR2 EKD. This CDR3 has 17 residues. Losses at the gene ends were 0 bases for V and 1 base for J; bases not matched to a gene: 7.

In the case of this clone: This likely reflects a read error, since a far larger clone is one base away. Other DNA sequences in the sample encode the same CDR3. The chain is built from TRAV38-2/DV8 and TRDJ1; a possible D gene is TRDD3 (8 bases). Germline V lookup: CDR1 TSESDYY, CDR2 QEAYKQQN. This CDR3 is built from 19 residues. This CDR3 reads CAYFSYAVGGFGYTDKLIF. The CDR3 nucleotides read TGTGCTTATTTTTCCTACGCAGTTGGGGGATTTGGGTACACCGATAAACTTATCTTT.

The rearrangement joins TRDV1 to TRDJ1; no firm D call. V was clipped by 5 bases and J by 7 bases, with 11 bases between them. Looked up from germline, CDR1 is TSWWSYY and CDR2 is QGS. There are 12 residues in the CDR3. The CDR3 here is CALGSGVVKLIF. The CDR3 nucleotides read TGTGCTCTTGGGTCCGGGGTTGTTAAACTCATCTTT.

Remarks on this clone: The TCRdb protein comes from a much larger clone and disagrees with this DNA's translation at residue 17, likely due to a read error; the protein given here is derived from the DNA. The rearrangement uses TRAV38-2/DV8 and TRDJ1; a possible D gene is TRDD3 (8 bases). The CDR3 length is 19 residues. Germline V gene sequence: CDR1 TSESDYY, CDR2 QEAYKQQN. In DNA, the CDR3 is TGTGCTTATTTTTCCTACGCAGTTGGGGGATTTGGGTACACCGATAAATTCATCTTT. Protein sequence: CAYFSYAVGGFGYTDKFIF.

As regards this clone: One base separates it from a far larger clone, so it is likely a read error. Distinct nucleotide sequences in the sample also encode this CDR3. The V call is TRDV1, the J call TRDJ1; TRDD3 aligns across 8 bases. The germline gives CDR1 TSWWSYY, CDR2 QGS. The V and J ends lost 5 bases and 2 bases, in that order; junction bases with no gene match: 25. The CDR3 sequence is 21 residues long. CDR3 DNA: TGTGCTCTTGGGAAGGGTTCCGTCGTCCATACTGGGGGGTCGATTACCGATAAACTCATCTTT. Its protein product is CALGKGSVVHTGGSITDKLIF.

On this clone: This is likely an artifact of a read error, given a far larger clone one base away. Other nucleotide sequences from this sample produce the same CDR3. The CDR3 DNA is TGTGCCTTCTGCTCCTACTTAGGGGACACCGATAAACTCATCTTT. Residues: CAFCSYLGDTDKLIF. The chain joins TRDV3 to TRDJ1; tentative D call: TRDD2 (6 bases). The CDR3 is 15 amino acids. CDR1 is TVYSNPD, CDR2 GDNSRS, per germline (reference sequence). Trimming shortened V by 3 bases and J by 0 bases, and 17 bases separated the two germline ends.

This clone was counted between two and nine times. With only one base between it and a far larger clone, this is likely a read error. This chain joins TRDV2 and TRDJ1, with D perhaps TRDD3 (5 bases). This CDR3 has 10 amino acids. Germline V gene sequence: CDR1 GEAIGNYY, CDR2 EKD. Trimming shortened V by 5 bases and J by 13 bases, and 13 bases separated the two germline ends. CDR3 sequence reads: CACVGTGPIF. The CDR3 nucleotides are TGTGCCTGTGTCGGCACTGGACCCATCTTT.

The sample holds a few counts of this clone. With a much larger clone just one base away, this may be a read error. Within the sample, other DNA sequences also encode this same CDR3. The V and J genes are TRDV1 and TRDJ1, with 10 nucleotides matching TRDD3. V lost 6 bases, J lost 7 bases, and 35 bases stayed unmatched. There are 23 residues in the CDR3. Germline CDR1 and CDR2: TSWWSYY and QGS. In DNA, the CDR3 is TGTGCTCTTGGAGGACTTTTATTCCCACTCGCTCAAACATACTGGGGGATCGAGGCTAAACTCATCTTT. Its protein is CALGGLLFPLAQTYWGIEAKLIF.

In its sample, this clone ranks as medium-sized. The CDR3 spells CALGEPISNWGRYWGMVTDKLIF. The CDR3 coding sequence is TGTGCTCTTGGGGAACCAATTTCTAACTGGGGTCGGTACTGGGGGATGGTCACCGATAAACTCATCTTT. V usage is TRDV1 and J usage is TRDJ1, with 10 bases fitting TRDD3. Germline lookup yields CDR1 TSWWSYY and CDR2 QGS. The CDR3 is 23 residues long. Unmatched junction bases numbered 24, after V lost 1 base and J lost 1 base.

This clone has more than one count but fewer than ten. The translation of this DNA and the TCRdb protein of a much larger clone differ at residue 3, probably owing to a read error; the protein shown here is translated from the DNA. In the same sample, other DNA sequences code for this CDR3. V usage is TRDV2 and J usage is TRDJ1; TRDD3 matches at 9 bases. CDR3 length: 17 residues. Germline-derived CDR1 and CDR2 are GEAIGNYY and EKD. The CDR3 DNA follows: TGTGCCCGTGACACGGTAGGGGATACGAGGGTTTCCGATAAACTCATCTTT. It specifies CARDTVGDTRVSDKLIF.

With respect to this clone: TCRdb lists the protein of a much larger clone for this DNA, which differs at residue 7, so this is likely a read error; the protein given here is translated from the DNA itself. CDR3 bases: TGTGCCTGTGACACGGGGGAATACAGGAGCTCCTGGGACACCCGACAGATGTTTTTC. Encoded protein: CACDTGEYRSSWDTRQMFF. The genes are TRDV2 and TRDJ3, with D tentatively TRDD3 (6 bases). This CDR3 spans 19 amino acids. V lost 1 base and J lost 0, with 15 bases in between. The germline V gene has CDR1 GEAIGNYY and CDR2 EKD.

This clone was counted between two and nine times. A far larger clone differs by one base, so this is likely a read error. Other DNA sequences from this sample encode an identical CDR3 as well. The V call is TRDV1, the J call TRDJ1, with D possibly matching TRDD3 (5 bases). CDR1 and CDR2 from the germline V gene are TSWWSYY and QGS. The CDR3 runs to 18 residues. CDR3 bases: TGTGCCCTTGGGGAACGGGAATATGCGGTCCTGGGACCGGATAAACTCATCTTT. Its translation: CALGEREYAVLGPDKLIF.

This clone was counted between two and nine times. TCRdb lists the protein of a much larger clone for this DNA, which differs at residue 6, so this is likely a read error; the protein given here is translated from the DNA itself. The chain is built from TRDV2 and TRDJ1; 12 positions agree with TRDD3. This CDR3 is 19 amino acids long. Trimming removed 3 bases from V and 1 base from J; junction bases left unmatched: 14. Germline V gene data show CDR1 as GEAIGNYY and CDR2 as EKD. As DNA, the CDR3 is TGTGCCTGTGACTCACACCTGCGTACTGGGGGATACATCACCGATAAACTCATCTTT. It encodes CACDSHLRTGGYITDKLIF.

This clone came up a few times. The likely explanation is a read error, given a far larger clone one base away. The sample has other DNA sequences that encode this CDR3 too. The chain combines TRDV2 with TRDJ1; tentatively, D is TRDD3 (6 bases). Per germline, CDR1 GEAIGNYY and CDR2 EKD. CDR3 length: 15 residues. CDR3 DNA: TGTGCCTGTGACACCGATCTGGGGTACACCGATAAGCTCATCTTT. Its translation: CACDTDLGYTDKLIF.

This clone was observed a few times. This is likely an artifact of a read error, given a far larger clone one base away. Other DNA sequences in the same sample also yield this CDR3. V gene TRDV1 combines with J gene TRDJ1; TRDD3 agrees at 8 bases. Germline values: CDR1 TSWWSYY, CDR2 QGS. The CDR3 consists of 24 residues. The trim removed 3 bases at V and 0 bases at J, leaving 30 bases unmatched. The CDR3 DNA is TGTGCTCTTGGGGAGCCACCTACGCCCCTACTGGGGGTCACGCTAGGCATGTACACCGATAAACTCATCTTT. It codes for CALGEPPTPLLGVTLGMYTDKLIF.

This clone came up a few times. This probably arose from a read error, given a far larger clone one base away. This specimen includes other DNA sequences encoding the same CDR3. The chain carries TRDV2 and TRDJ1, with 8 nucleotides matching TRDD3. This CDR3 contains 15 residues. The germline gives CDR1 GEAIGNYY, CDR2 EKD. The CDR3 sequence is CACDKLLGDTDKLIF. The CDR3, as DNA: TGTGCCTGCGACAAGTTACTGGGGGACACCGATAAACTCATCTTT.

A few counts support this clone. Germline is not matched at one junction end, which may reflect a read error. The J gene is TRDJ3, the V gene TRDV2; TRDD3 agrees at 7 bases. CDR1 GEAIGNYY and CDR2 EKD come from the germline V gene. The CDR3 totals 18 residues. The CDR3 region has the DNA TGTGCCTGTGGCACGGAGTGGGGGAAGACGGGGGACGCCCGACAGATGTTTTTC. Translating it yields CACGTEWGKTGDARQMFF.

Sample share makes this clone large. This CDR3 is also generated by other DNA sequences in the sample. The chain joins TRDV2 to TRDJ1, with 13 bases aligning to TRDD3. Germline V lookup: CDR1 GEAIGNYY, CDR2 EKD. V dropped 4 bases and J dropped 4; count of bases not matched to a gene: 14. The CDR3 runs 18 residues. The DNA for the CDR3 is TGTGCCTGTGAGCCCATGGTACTGGGGGATACGAAAATCGATAAACTCATCTTT. Its translation is CACEPMVLGDTKIDKLIF.

About this clone: With only one base between it and a far larger clone, this is likely a read error. The CDR3 DNA reads TGTGCCTGTGACATGATGGAGACCGACAAAGGCTCCTGGGACACCCGACAGATGTTTTTC. Its translation is CACDMMETDKGSWDTRQMFF. The chain links TRDV2 to TRDJ3; D is ambiguous. This CDR3 has 20 residues. CDR1 and CDR2 from the germline V gene are GEAIGNYY and EKD. With 2 bases removed from V and 0 bases from J, the gap between germline ends came to 19 bases.

This clone was observed a few times. This DNA translates differently at residue 12 from the TCRdb protein, which is that of a much larger clone; a read error is likely, and the protein shown is the DNA's own translation. Other nucleotide sequences from this sample produce the same CDR3. The rearrangement links TRDV1 to TRDJ1, with unresolved D. The ends were cut back, 1 base at V and 5 bases at J, with 23 bases in the middle. The CDR3 length is 18 residues. Germline V gene data show CDR1 as TSWWSYY and CDR2 as QGS. CDR3 region: CALGEREYAVLRPDKLIF. DNA of the CDR3: TGTGCTCTTGGGGAACGGGAATATGCGGTCCTGAGACCGGATAAACTCATCTTT.